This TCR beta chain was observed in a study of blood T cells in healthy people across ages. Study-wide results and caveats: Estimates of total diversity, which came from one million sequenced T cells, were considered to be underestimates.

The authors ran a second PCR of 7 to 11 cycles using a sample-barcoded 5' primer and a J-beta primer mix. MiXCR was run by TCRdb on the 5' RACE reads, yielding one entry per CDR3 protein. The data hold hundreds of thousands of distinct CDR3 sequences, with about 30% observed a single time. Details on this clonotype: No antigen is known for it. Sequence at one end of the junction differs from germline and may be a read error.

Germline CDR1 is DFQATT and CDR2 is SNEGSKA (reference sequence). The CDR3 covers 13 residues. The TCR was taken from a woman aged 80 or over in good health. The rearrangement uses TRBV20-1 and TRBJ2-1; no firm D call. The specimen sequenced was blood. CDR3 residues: CSARALTHNEQFF. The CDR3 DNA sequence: TGCAGTGCTAGAGCGCTAACACACAATGAGCAGTTTTTC.